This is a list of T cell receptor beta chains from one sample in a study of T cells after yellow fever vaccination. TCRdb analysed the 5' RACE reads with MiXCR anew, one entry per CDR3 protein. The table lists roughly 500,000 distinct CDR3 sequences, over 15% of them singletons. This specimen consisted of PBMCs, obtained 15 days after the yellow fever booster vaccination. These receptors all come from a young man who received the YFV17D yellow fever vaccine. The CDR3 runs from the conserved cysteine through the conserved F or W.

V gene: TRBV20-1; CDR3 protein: CSAPPPGYNEQFF
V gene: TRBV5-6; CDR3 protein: CASSLGSYVGQFF
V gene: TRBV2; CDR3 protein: CASSVGTGGNQPQHF
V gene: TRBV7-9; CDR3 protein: CASSSNRGGHWYEQYF
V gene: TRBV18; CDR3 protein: CASSPPMAGVTDTQYF
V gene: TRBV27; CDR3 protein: CASSPVTGYQETQYF
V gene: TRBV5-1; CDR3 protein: CASSWGQGFNEKLFF
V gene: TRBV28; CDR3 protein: CASSGGPRSSYNEQFF
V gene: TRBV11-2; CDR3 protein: CASSSRLKRTYNEQFF
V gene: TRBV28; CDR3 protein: CASSWDSKTYEQYF
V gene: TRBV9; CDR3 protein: CASSVGVETDTQYF
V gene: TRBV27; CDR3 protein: CASIKSRIGRDTQYF
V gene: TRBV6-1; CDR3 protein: CASSLGQGGTQYF